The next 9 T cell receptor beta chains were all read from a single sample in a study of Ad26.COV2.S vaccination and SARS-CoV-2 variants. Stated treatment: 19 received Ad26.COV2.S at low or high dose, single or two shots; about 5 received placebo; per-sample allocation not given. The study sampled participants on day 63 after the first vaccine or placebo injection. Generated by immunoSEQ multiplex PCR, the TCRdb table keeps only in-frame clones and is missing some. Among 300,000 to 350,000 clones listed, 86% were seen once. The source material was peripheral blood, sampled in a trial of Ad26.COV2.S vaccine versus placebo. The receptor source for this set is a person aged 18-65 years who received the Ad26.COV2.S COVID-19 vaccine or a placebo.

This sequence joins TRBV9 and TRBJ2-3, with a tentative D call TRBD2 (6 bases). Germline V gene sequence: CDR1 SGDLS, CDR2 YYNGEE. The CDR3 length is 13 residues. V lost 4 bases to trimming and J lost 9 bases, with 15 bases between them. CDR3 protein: CASSKVSGQTQYF. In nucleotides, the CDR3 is TGTGCCAGCAGCAAAGTGAGCGGGCAGACGCAGTATTTT.

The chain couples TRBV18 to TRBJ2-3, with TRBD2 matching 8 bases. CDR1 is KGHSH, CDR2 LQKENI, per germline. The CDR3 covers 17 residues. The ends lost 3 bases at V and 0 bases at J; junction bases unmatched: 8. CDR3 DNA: TGTGCCAGCTCACCTCAACCTAGCGGGCCCAGCACAGATACGCAGTATTTT. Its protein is CASSPQPSGPSTDTQYF.

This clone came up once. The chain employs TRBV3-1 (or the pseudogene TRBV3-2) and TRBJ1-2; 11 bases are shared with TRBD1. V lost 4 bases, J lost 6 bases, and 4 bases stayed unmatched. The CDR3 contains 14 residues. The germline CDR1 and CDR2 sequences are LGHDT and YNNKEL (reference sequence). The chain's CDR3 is CASSRGQGANGYTF. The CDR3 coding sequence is TGTGCCAGCAGCCGCGGACAGGGGGCGAATGGCTACACCTTC.

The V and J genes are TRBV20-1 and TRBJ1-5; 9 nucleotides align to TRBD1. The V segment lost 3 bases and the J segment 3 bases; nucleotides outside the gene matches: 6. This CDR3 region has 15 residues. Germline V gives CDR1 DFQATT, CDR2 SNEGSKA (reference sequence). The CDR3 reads CSASRTGAFNQPQHF. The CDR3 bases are TGCAGTGCTAGTAGGACAGGGGCCTTCAATCAGCCCCAGCATTTT.

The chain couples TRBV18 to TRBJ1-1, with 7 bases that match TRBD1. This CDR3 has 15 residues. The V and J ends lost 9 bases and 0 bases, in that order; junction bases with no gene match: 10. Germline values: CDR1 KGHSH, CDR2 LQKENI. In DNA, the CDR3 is TGTGCCAGTTTACAGGGGAGGGGGCTGAACACTGAAGCTTTCTTT. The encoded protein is CASLQGRGLNTEAFF.

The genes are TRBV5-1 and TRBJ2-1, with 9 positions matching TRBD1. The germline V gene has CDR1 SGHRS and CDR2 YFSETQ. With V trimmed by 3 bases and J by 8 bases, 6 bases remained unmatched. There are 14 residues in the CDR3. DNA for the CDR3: TGCGCCAGCAGCTCAAGACAGGGGGGCGATGAGCAGTTCTTC. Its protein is CASSSRQGGDEQFF.

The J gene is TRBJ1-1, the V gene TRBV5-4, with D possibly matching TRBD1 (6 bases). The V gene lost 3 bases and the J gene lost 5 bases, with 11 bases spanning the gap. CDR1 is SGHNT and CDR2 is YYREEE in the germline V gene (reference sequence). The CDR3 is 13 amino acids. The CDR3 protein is CASSSNRETEAFF. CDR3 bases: TGTGCCAGCAGCTCCAACAGGGAGACTGAAGCTTTCTTT.

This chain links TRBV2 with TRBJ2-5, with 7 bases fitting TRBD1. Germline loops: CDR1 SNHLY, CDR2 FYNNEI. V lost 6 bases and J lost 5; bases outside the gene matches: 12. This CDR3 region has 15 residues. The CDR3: CASSAWDRPPETQYF. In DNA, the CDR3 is TGTGCCAGCAGCGCCTGGGACAGACCCCCGGAGACCCAGTACTTC.

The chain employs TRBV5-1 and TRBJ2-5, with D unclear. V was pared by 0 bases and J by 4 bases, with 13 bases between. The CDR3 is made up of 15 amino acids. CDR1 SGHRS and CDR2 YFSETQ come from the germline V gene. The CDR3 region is CASSLGGSHSETQYF. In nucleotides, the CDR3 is TGCGCCAGCAGCTTGGGGGGATCACATTCAGAGACCCAGTACTTC.